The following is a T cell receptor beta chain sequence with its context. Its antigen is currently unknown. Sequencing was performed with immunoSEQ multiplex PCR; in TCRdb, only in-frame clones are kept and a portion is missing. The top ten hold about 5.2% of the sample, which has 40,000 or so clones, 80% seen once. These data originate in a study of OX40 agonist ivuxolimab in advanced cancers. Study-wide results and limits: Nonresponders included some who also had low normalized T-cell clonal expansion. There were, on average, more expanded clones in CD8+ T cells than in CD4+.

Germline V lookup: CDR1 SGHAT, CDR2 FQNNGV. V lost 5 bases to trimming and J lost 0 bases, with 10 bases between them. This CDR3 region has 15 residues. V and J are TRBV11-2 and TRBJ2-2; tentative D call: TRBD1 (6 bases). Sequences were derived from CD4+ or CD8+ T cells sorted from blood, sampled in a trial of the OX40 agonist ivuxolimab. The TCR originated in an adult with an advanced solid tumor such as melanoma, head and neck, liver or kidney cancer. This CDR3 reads CASSVQGPNTGELFF. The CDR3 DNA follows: TGTGCCAGCAGCGTGCAGGGGCCGAACACCGGGGAGCTGTTTTTT.